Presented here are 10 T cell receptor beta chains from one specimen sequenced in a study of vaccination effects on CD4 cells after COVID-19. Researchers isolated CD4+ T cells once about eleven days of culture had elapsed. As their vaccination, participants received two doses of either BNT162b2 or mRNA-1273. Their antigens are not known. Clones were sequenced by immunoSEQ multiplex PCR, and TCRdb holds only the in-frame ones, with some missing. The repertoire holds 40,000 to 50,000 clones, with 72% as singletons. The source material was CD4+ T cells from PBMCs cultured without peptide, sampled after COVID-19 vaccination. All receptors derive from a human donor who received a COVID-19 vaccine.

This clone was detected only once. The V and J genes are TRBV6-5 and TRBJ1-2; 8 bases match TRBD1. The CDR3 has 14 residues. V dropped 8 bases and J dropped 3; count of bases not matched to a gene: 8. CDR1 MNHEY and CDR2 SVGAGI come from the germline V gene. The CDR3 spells CASWGKTGDYGYTF. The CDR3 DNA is TGTGCCAGCTGGGGGAAGACAGGGGACTATGGCTACACCTTC.

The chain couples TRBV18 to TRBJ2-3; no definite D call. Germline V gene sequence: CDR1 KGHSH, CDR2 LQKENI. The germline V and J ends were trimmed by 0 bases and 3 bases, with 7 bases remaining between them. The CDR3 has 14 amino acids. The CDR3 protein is CASSPPILTDTQYF. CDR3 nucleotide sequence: TGTGCCAGCTCACCACCGATTTTAACAGATACGCAGTATTTT.

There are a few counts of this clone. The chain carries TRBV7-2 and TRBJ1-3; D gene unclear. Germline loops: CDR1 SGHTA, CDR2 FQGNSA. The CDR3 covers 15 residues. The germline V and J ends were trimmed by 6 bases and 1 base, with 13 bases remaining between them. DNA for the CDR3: TGTGCCAGCAGAAACCCGTCCGGTTCTGGAAACACCATATATTTT. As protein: CASRNPSGSGNTIYF.

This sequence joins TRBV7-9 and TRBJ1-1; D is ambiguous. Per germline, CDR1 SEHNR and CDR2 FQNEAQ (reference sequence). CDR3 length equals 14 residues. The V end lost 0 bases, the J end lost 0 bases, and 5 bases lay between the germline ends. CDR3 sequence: CASSLAGLNTEAFF. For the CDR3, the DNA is TGTGCCAGCAGCTTAGCCGGGTTGAACACTGAAGCTTTCTTT. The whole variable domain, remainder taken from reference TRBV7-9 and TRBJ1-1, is DTGVSQNPRHKITKRGQNVTFRCDPISEHNRLYWYRQTLGQGPEFLTYFQNEAQLEKSRLLSDRFSAERPKGSFSTLEIQRTEQGDSAMYLCASSLAGLNTEAFFGQGTRLTVV.

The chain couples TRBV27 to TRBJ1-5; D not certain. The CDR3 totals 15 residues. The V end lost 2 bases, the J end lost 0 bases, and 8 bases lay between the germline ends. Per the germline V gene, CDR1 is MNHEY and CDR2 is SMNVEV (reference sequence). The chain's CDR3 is CASSLNSNSNQPQHF. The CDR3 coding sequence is TGTGCCAGCAGTTTAAACAGTAATAGCAATCAGCCCCAGCATTTT.

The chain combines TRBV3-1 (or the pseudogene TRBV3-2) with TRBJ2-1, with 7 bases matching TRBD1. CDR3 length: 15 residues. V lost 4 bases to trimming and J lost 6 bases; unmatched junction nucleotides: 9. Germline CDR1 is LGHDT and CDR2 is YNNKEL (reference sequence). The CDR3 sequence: CASSLGQLGFNEQFF. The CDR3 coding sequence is TGTGCCAGCAGCCTGGGACAGTTGGGTTTCAATGAGCAGTTCTTC.

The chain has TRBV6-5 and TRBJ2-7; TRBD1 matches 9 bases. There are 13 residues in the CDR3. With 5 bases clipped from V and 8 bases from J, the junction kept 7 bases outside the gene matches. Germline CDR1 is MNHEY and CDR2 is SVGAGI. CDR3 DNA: TGTGCCAGCAGTCGGGACAGGGACGCACAGCAGTACTTC. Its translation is CASSRDRDAQQYF.

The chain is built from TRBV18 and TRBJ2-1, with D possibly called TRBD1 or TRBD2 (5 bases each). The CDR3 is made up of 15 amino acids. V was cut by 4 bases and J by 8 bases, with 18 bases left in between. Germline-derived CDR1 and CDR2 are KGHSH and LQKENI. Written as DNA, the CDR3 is TGTGCCAGCTCACGGACGAGAGGGGAGACCGATGAGCAGTTCTTC. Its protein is CASSRTRGETDEQFF.

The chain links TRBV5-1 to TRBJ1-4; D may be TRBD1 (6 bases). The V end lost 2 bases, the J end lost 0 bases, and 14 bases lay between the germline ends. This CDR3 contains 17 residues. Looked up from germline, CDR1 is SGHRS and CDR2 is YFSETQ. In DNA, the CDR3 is TGCGCCAGCAGCTTATACCGCACAGGGACAACTAATGAAAAACTGTTTTTT. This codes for CASSLYRTGTTNEKLFF.

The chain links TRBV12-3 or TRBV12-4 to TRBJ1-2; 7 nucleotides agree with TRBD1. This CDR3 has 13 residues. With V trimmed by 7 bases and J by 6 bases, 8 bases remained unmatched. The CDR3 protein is CASIPTGLNGYTF. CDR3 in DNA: TGTGCCAGCATCCCGACAGGGTTGAATGGCTACACCTTC.